This T cell receptor beta chain was sequenced for a study of cytomegalovirus exposure and HLA in healthy donors. Study information: Assignment to the Caucasian-associated ancestry cluster applied to approximately 80% of the approximately 400 genotyped donors. Findings and caveats of the study: Researchers catalogued about 150 TCR beta chains as cytomegalovirus-associated. From TCR beta sequences, most subjects' HLA-A and HLA-B alleles were reportedly predicted accurately. In vitro checks showed that three CMV-associated chains really do target CMV antigens.

Use of 60 Vbeta and 13 Jbeta primers characterized the PCR. The data were produced by immunoSEQ multiplex PCR, yet TCRdb's version contains in-frame clones alone and is incomplete. The table has 150,000 to 180,000 clones, about four fifths seen once; the top ten hold about 2.6%. V gave up 3 bases and J gave up 2 bases, with 13 bases separating them. The V gene's germline CDR1 is SQVTM and CDR2 ANQGSEA. This CDR3 contains 14 residues. In its sample, this clone was seen a few times. No antigen is known for it. This receptor was taken from a man younger than 35 in good health and CMV-seronegative. The chain carries TRBV29-1 and TRBJ1-2, with a possible D match to TRBD1 (5 bases). Sequencing was performed on PBMCs. The CDR3 nucleotides are TGCAGCGTTGAGTTTTGGGGGGAGAACTATGGCTACACCTTC. Translated, it gives CSVEFWGENYGYTF. Full variable domain (remainder filled in from reference TRBV29-1 and TRBJ1-2): SAVISQKPSRDICQRGTSLTIQCQVDSQVTMMFWYRQQPGQSLTLIATANQGSEATYESGFVIDKFPISRPNLTFSTLTVSNMSPEDSSIYLCSVEFWGENYGYTFGSGTRLTVV.